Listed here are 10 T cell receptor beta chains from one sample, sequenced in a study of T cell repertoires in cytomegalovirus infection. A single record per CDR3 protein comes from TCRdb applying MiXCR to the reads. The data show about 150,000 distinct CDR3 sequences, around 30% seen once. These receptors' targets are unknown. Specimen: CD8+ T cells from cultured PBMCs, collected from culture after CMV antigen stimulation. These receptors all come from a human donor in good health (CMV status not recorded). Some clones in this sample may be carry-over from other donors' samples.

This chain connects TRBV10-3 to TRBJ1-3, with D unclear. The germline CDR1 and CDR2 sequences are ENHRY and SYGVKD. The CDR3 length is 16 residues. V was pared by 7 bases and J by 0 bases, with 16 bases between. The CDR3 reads CAITSASSVSGNTIYF. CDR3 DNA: TGTGCCATCACCTCCGCCTCCAGTGTCTCTGGAAACACCATATATTTT.

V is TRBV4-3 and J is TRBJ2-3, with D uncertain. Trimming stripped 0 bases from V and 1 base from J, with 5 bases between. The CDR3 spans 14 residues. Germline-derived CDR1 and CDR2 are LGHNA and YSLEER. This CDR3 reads CASSQETRTDTQYF. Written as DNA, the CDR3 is TGCGCCAGCAGCCAAGAGACCCGCACAGATACGCAGTATTTT.

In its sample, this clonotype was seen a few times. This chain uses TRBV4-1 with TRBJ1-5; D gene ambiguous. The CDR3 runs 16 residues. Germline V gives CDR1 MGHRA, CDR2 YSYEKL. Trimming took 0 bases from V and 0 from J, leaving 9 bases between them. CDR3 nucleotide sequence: TGCGCCAGCAGCCAAGAAGCACCAGCTAGCAATCAGCCCCAGCATTTT. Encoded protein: CASSQEAPASNQPQHF.

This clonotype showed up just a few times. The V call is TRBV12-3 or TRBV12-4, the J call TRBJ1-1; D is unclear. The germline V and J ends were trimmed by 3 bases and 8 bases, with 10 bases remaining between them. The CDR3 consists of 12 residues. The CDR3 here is CASSFDMREAFF. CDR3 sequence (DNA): TGTGCCAGCAGTTTCGACATGAGAGAAGCTTTCTTT.

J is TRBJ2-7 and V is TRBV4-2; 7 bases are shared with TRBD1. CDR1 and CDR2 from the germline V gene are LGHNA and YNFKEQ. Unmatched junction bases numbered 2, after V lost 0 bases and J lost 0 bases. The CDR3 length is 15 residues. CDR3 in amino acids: CASSQDGTVSYEQYF. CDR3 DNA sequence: TGTGCCAGCAGCCAAGATGGGACAGTCTCCTACGAGCAGTACTTC.

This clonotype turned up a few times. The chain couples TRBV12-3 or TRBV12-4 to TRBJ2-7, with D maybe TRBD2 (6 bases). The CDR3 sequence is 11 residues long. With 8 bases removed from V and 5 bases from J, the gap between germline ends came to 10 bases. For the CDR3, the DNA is TGTGCCAGCTGTTGGGGGGACGAGCAGTACTTC. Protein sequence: CASCWGDEQYF.

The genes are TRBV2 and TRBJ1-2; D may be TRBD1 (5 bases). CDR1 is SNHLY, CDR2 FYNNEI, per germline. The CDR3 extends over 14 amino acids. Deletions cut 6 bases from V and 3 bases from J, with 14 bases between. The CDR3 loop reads CASSSGAGDYGYTF. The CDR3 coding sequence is TGTGCCAGCAGCTCCGGGGCCGGGGACTATGGCTACACCTTC.

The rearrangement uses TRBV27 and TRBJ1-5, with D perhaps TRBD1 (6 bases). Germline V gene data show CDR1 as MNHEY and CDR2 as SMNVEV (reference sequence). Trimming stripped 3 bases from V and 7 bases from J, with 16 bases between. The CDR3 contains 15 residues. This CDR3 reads CASSFRTGPPQPQHF. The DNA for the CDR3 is TGTGCCAGCAGTTTCCGAACAGGGCCCCCCCAGCCCCAGCATTTT.

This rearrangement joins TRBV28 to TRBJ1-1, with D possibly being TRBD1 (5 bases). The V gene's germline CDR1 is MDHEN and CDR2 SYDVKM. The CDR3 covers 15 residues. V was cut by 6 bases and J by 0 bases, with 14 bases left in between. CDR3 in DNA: TGTGCCAGCAGCCCCGGCTGGGGGGTGAACACTGAAGCTTTCTTT. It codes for CASSPGWGVNTEAFF.

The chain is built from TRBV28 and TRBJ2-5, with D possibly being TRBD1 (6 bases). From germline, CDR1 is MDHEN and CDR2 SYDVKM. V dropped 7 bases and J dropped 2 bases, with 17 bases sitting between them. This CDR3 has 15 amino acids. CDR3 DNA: TGTGCCAGCACCCGGACAGCGGACACTCAAGAGACCCAGTACTTC. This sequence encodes CASTRTADTQETQYF.